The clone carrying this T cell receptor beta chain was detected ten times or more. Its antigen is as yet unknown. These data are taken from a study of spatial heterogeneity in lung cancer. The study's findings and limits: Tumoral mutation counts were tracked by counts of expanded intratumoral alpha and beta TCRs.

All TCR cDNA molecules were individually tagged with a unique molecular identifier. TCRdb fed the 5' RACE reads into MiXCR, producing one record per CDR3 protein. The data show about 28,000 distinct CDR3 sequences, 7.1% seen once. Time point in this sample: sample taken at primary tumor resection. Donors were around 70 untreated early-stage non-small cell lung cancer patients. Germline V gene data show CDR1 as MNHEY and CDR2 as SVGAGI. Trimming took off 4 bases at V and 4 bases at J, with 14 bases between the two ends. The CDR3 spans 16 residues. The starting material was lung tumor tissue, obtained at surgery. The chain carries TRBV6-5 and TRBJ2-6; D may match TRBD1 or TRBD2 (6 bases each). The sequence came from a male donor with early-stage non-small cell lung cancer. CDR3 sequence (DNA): TGTGCCAGCAGTTTTACAGGGACTTCCGGGGCCAACGTCCTGACTTTC. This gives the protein CASSFTGTSGANVLTF.